The 18 T cell receptor beta chains given below trace back to one sample, sequenced in a study of blood T cell repertoires in COVID-19. Here immunoSEQ multiplex PCR was the method, and the copy in TCRdb shows in-frame clones only, minus some. Of 95,000 to 110,000 clones listed, about 89% were seen once; the top ten hold less than 1.5%. Sequencing was performed on peripheral blood. Every receptor here comes from a woman younger than 45 with acute or convalescent COVID-19.

The rearrangement joins TRBV15 to TRBJ2-7; TRBD1 matches 7 bases. Per germline, CDR1 LNHNV and CDR2 YYDKDF (reference sequence). V dropped 7 bases and J dropped 1; count of bases not matched to a gene: 19. There are 18 residues in the CDR3. CDR3 coding DNA: TGTGCCACCAATTTTACGGGTTTCCGACAGGGTCGTTCCTACGAGCAGTACTTC. Translated: CATNFTGFRQGRSYEQYF.

The chain uses TRBV6-2 or TRBV6-3 and TRBJ2-1; 12 bases line up with TRBD2. The CDR3 runs 16 residues. Losses at the gene ends were 0 bases for V and 12 bases for J; bases not matched to a gene: 9. CDR1 is MNHEY and CDR2 is SVGEGT in the germline V gene. The CDR3 bases are TGTGCCAGCAGTTACTCCCGGACTAGCGGGGCCCCTTCGCAGTTCTTC. Protein: CASSYSRTSGAPSQFF.

The chain joins TRBV6-2 or TRBV6-3 to TRBJ2-3, with no clear D. The CDR3 totals 11 residues. V was pared by 5 bases and J by 14 bases, with 14 bases between. Germline loops: CDR1 MNHEY, CDR2 SVGEGT. In DNA, the CDR3 is TGTGCCAGCAGTCTCGAACTCCGGGTGTATTTT. Amino acids: CASSLELRVYF.

The chain combines TRBV3-1 (or the pseudogene TRBV3-2) with TRBJ1-1, with D tentatively TRBD1 (6 bases). The CDR3 is 14 residues long. Germline CDR1 and CDR2: LGHDT and YNNKEL (reference sequence). Trimming removed 5 bases from V and 4 bases from J, with 14 bases in between. CDR3 nucleotides: TGTGCCAGCAGCGCGGGAAGGGGGGGCACTGAAGCTTTCTTT. This encodes CASSAGRGGTEAFF.

The chain couples TRBV9 to TRBJ1-6; D not resolved. The ends were cut back, 0 bases at V and 10 bases at J, with 8 bases in the middle. CDR1 and CDR2 (germline): SGDLS, YYNGEE. This CDR3 region has 13 residues. The CDR3 loop reads CASSVDSPSPLHF. In DNA, the CDR3 is TGTGCCAGCAGCGTAGACTCGCCGTCACCCCTCCACTTT.

J is TRBJ2-7 and V is TRBV7-9; D gene unclear. Germline V CDR1 and CDR2: SEHNR, FQNEAQ (reference sequence). With 1 base removed from V and 6 bases from J, the gap between germline ends came to 7 bases. The CDR3 runs to 12 residues. The CDR3 DNA reads as TGTGCCAGCAGCTTAGTCAGTCCCGAGCAGTACTTC. This encodes CASSLVSPEQYF.

J is TRBJ2-6 and V is TRBV2; D is uncertain. Germline loops: CDR1 SNHLY, CDR2 FYNNEI. V lost 3 bases and J lost 3, with 15 bases in between. The CDR3 length is 17 residues. CDR3 in amino acids: CASSDLGSSLGANVLTF. The CDR3, as DNA: TGTGCCAGCAGTGACCTAGGCAGTTCACTTGGGGCCAACGTCCTGACTTTC.

V gene TRBV5-4 combines with J gene TRBJ1-2; D uncertain. The CDR3 totals 12 residues. Between the trimmed V and J ends, which lost 0 bases and 5 bases, there was a span of 5 bases. CDR1 and CDR2 from the germline V gene are SGHNT and YYREEE (reference sequence). The CDR3 protein is CASSLDGYGYTF. DNA of the CDR3: TGTGCCAGCAGCTTGGACGGGTATGGCTACACCTTC.

The gene calls are TRBV7-8 and TRBJ1-2; 8 bases are shared with TRBD1. J lost 5 bases, V lost 5 bases, and 10 bases had no gene match. The CDR3 spans 15 residues. From germline, CDR1 is SGHVS and CDR2 FQNEAQ. The CDR3 reads CASSIYTDREYGYTF. The DNA for the CDR3 is TGTGCCAGCAGCATATACACGGACAGGGAGTATGGCTACACCTTC. The full variable domain, rest sourced from reference TRBV7-8 and TRBJ1-2, is GAGVSQSPRYKVAKRGQDVALRCDPISGHVSLFWYQQALGQGPEFLTYFQNEAQLDKSGLPSDRFFAERPEGSVSTLKIQRTQQEDSAVYLCASSIYTDREYGYTFGSGTRLTVV.

CDR3 sequence (DNA): TGTGCCAGCAGCGCCGGGGAGGGACTAAATTCACCCCTCCACTTT. Its protein product is CASSAGEGLNSPLHF. J is TRBJ1-6 and V is TRBV9, with D possibly matching TRBD1 (5 bases). Trimming left V 3 bases short and J 7 bases short, with 14 bases between. Per germline, CDR1 SGDLS and CDR2 YYNGEE. There are 15 residues in the CDR3. Full variable domain (missing parts from reference TRBV9 and TRBJ1-6): DSGVTQTPKHLITATGQRVTLRCSPRSGDLSVYWYQQSLDQGLQFLIQYYNGEERAKGNILERFSAQQFPDLHSELNLSSLELGDSALYFCASSAGEGLNSPLHFGNGTRLTVT.

V usage is TRBV15 and J usage is TRBJ1-3; 7 bases fit TRBD1. The CDR3 is made up of 15 amino acids. Germline assignment: CDR1 LNHNV and CDR2 YYDKDF (reference sequence). J gave up 3 bases and V 7 bases, and 9 bases lay outside the gene matches. The CDR3 nucleotides read TGTGCCACCAAAGACGAGGGGGCGTATGGAAACACCATATATTTT. Its protein product is CATKDEGAYGNTIYF.

The CDR3 bases are TGTGCCAGCAGATTTCTAGACAGCAATCAGCCCCAGCATTTT. This sequence encodes CASRFLDSNQPQHF. The chain uses TRBV6-5 and TRBJ1-5; D not certain. The CDR3 extends over 14 amino acids. Trimming left V 6 bases short and J 1 base short, with 10 bases between. CDR1 is MNHEY, CDR2 SVGAGI, per germline.

The V gene is TRBV18, the J gene TRBJ2-1; 13 nucleotides match TRBD2. Germline V gene data show CDR1 as KGHSH and CDR2 as LQKENI. The CDR3 is 17 amino acids. The ends lost 3 bases at V and 3 bases at J; junction bases unmatched: 5. CDR3 nucleotides: TGTGCCAGCTCACCTGGGACTAGCGGGAATGACTACAATGAGCAGTTCTTC. This sequence encodes CASSPGTSGNDYNEQFF. Filled out from reference TRBV18 and TRBJ2-1, the complete variable domain reads NAGVMQNPRHLVRRRGQEARLRCSPMKGHSHVYWYRQLPEEGLKFMVYLQKENIIDESGMPKERFSAEFPKEGPSILRIQQVVRGDSAAYFCASSPGTSGNDYNEQFFGPGTRLTVL.

The chain is built from TRBV25-1 and TRBJ2-6, with D maybe TRBD2 (5 bases). The CDR3 sequence is 15 residues long. CDR1 and CDR2 from the germline V gene are MGHDK and SYGVNS. Trimming took 4 bases from V and 0 from J, leaving 7 bases between them. The CDR3 loop is CASSAGSSGANVLTF. The CDR3 DNA reads TGTGCCAGCAGTGCGGGGAGCTCTGGGGCCAACGTCCTGACTTTC.

The CDR3 DNA reads as TGTGCCAGCTCAGATCGCGGGCCCTACGAGCAGTACTTC. Protein sequence: CASSDRGPYEQYF. The chain joins TRBV18 to TRBJ2-7; a possible D gene is TRBD2 (5 bases). Per germline, CDR1 KGHSH and CDR2 LQKENI. The CDR3 sequence is 13 residues long. V was shortened by 5 bases and J by 2 bases, with 10 bases between the two germline ends.

The V gene is TRBV7-9, the J gene TRBJ1-3; no clear D. Looked up from germline, CDR1 is SEHNR and CDR2 is FQNEAQ (reference sequence). The CDR3 extends over 12 amino acids. Trimming cost V 5 bases and J 2 bases, with 4 bases left between them. DNA for the CDR3: TGTGCCAGCAGCGTCACTGGAAACACCATATATTTT. Translation: CASSVTGNTIYF.

V usage is TRBV16 and J usage is TRBJ1-6; TRBD1 matches 8 bases. V dropped 4 bases and J dropped 10; count of bases not matched to a gene: 6. Germline CDR1 is KGHSY and CDR2 is FQNENV. The CDR3 has 14 residues. The CDR3 loop is CASSPDREVSPLHF. CDR3 in DNA: TGTGCCAGCAGCCCGGACAGGGAAGTCTCACCCCTCCACTTT. The complete variable domain, with remaining parts taken from reference TRBV16 and TRBJ1-6, reads GEEVAQTPKHLVRGEGQKAKLYCAPIKGHSYVFWYQQVLKNEFKFLISFQNENVFDETGMPKERFSAKCLPNSPCSLEIQATKLEDSAVYFCASSPDREVSPLHFGNGTRLTVT.

The chain couples TRBV6-6 to TRBJ1-2; D unresolved. Per germline, CDR1 MNHNY and CDR2 SVGAGI (reference sequence). This CDR3 has 13 amino acids. The V end lost 6 bases, the J end lost 2 bases, and 10 bases lay between the germline ends. DNA for the CDR3: TGTGCCAGCAGCCCCTCCCCGAACTATGGCTACACCTTC. Protein product: CASSPSPNYGYTF.